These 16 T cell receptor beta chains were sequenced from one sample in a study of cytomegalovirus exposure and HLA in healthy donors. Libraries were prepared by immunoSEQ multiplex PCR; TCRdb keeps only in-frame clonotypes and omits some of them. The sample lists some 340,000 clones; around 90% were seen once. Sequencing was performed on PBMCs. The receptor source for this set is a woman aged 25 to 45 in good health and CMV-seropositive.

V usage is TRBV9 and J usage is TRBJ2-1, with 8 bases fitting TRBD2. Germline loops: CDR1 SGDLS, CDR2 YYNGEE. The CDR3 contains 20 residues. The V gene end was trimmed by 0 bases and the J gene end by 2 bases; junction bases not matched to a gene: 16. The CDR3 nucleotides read TGTGCCAGCAGCGTAGATCGTCTCGGGGGGGCCCAAGGTGCCTACAATGAGCAGTTCTTC. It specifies CASSVDRLGGAQGAYNEQFF.

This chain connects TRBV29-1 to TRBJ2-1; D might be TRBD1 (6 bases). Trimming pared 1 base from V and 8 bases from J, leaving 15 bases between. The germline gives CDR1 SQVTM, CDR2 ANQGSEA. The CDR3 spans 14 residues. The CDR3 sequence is CSVEASRGSDEQFF. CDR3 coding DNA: TGCAGCGTTGAAGCTAGCAGGGGAAGCGATGAGCAGTTCTTC.

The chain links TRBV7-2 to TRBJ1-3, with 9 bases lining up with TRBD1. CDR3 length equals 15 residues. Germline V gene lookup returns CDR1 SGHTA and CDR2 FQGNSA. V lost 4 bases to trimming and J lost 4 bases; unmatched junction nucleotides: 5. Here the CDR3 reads CASSSGQGTGNTIYF. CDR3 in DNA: TGTGCCAGCAGCTCGGGACAGGGAACAGGAAACACCATATATTTT. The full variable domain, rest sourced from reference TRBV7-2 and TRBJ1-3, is GAGVSQSPSNKVTEKGKDVELRCDPISGHTALYWYRQSLGQGLEFLIYFQGNSAPDKSGLPSDRFSAERTGGSVSTLTIQRTQQEDSAVYLCASSSGQGTGNTIYFGEGSWLTVV.

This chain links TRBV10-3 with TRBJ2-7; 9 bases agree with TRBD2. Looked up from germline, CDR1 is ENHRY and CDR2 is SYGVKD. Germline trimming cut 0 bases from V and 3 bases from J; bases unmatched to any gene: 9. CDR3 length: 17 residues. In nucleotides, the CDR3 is TGTGCCATCAGTGAGTCTTTTAGCGGGAGAGATTTCTACGAGCAGTACTTC. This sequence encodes CAISESFSGRDFYEQYF.

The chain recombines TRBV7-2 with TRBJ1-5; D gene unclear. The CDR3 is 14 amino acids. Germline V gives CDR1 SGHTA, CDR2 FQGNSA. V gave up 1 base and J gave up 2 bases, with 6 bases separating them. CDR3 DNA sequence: TGTGCCAGCAGCTTAGGGTCGCGCAATCAGCCCCAGCATTTT. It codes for CASSLGSRNQPQHF. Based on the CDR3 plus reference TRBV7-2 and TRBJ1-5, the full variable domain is GAGVSQSPSNKVTEKGKDVELRCDPISGHTALYWYRQSLGQGLEFLIYFQGNSAPDKSGLPSDRFSAERTGGSVSTLTIQRTQQEDSAVYLCASSLGSRNQPQHFGDGTRLSIL.

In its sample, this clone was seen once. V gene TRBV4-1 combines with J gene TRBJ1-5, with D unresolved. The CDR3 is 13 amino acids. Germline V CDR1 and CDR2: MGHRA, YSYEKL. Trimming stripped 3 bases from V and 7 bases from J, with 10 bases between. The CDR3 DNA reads TGCGCCAGCAGCCACGCCTCGGGACAGCCCCAGCATTTT. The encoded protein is CASSHASGQPQHF.

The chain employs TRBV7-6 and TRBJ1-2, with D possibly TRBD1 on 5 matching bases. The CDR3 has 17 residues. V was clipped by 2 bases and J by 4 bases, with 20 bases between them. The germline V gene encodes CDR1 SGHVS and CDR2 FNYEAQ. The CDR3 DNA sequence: TGTGCCAGCAGCTTAAGGGCGGCGGGGCCTGAGAGCTATGGCTACACCTTC. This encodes CASSLRAAGPESYGYTF.

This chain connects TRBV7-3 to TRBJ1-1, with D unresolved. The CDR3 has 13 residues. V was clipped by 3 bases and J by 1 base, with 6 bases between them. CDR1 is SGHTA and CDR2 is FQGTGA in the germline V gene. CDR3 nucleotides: TGTGCCAGCAGCTTGGTCGGGAACACTGAAGCTTTCTTT. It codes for CASSLVGNTEAFF.

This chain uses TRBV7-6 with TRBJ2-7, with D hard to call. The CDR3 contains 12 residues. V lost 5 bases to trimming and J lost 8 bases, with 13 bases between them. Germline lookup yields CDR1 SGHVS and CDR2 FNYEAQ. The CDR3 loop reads CASSPGQAKQYF. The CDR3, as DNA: TGTGCCAGCAGCCCCGGGCAGGCGAAGCAGTACTTC.

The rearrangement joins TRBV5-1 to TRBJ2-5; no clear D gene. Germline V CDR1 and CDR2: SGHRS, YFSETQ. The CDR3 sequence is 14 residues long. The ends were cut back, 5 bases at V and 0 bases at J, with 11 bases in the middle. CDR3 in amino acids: CASRTGSNQETQYF. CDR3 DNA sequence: TGCGCCAGCAGGACCGGCTCTAACCAAGAGACCCAGTACTTC.

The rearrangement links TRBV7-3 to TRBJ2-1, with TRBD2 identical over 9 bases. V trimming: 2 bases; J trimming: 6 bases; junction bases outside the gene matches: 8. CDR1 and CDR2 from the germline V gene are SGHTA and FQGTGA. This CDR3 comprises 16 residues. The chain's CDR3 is CASSLEGTSRFNEQFF. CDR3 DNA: TGTGCCAGCAGCTTAGAGGGGACTAGCCGGTTCAATGAGCAGTTCTTC.

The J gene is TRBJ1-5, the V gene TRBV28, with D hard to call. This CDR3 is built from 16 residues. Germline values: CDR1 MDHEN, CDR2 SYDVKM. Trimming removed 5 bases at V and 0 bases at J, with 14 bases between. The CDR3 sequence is CASSPDTLFSNQPQHF. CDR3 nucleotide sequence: TGTGCCAGCAGTCCAGACACTCTATTTAGCAATCAGCCCCAGCATTTT.

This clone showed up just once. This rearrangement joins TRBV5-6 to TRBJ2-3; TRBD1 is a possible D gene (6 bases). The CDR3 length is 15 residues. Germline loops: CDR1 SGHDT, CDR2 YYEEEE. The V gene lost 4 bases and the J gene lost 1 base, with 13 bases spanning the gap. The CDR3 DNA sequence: TGTGCCAGCAGCACCAACAGGGCCGGCACAGATACGCAGTATTTT. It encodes CASSTNRAGTDTQYF.

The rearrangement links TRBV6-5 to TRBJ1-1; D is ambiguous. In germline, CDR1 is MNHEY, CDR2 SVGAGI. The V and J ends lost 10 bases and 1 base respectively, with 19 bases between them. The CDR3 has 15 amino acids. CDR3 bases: TGTGCCACAACGACACGTCCCAGATCGAACACTGAAGCTTTCTTT. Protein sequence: CATTTRPRSNTEAFF.

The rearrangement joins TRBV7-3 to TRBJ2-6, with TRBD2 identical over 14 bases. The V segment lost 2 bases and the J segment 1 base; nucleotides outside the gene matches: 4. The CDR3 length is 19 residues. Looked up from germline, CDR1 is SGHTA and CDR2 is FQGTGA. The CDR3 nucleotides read TGTGCCAGCAGCTTACCCCGACTAGCGGGAGGGTCTGGGGCCAACGTCCTGACTTTC. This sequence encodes CASSLPRLAGGSGANVLTF. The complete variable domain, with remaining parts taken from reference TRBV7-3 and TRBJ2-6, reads GAGVSQTPSNKVTEKGKYVELRCDPISGHTALYWYRQSLGQGPEFLIYFQGTGAADDSGLPNDRFFAVRPEGSVSTLKIQRTERGDSAVYLCASSLPRLAGGSGANVLTFGAGSRLTVL.

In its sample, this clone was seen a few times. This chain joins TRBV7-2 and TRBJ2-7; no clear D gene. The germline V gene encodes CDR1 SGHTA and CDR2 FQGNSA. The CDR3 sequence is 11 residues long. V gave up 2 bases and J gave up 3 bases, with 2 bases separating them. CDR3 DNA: TGTGCCAGCAGCTTACTCTACGAGCAGTACTTC. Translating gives CASSLLYEQYF.